A single sample is the source of the 11 T cell receptor beta chains below, sequenced in a study of blood T cell repertoires in COVID-19. Generated by immunoSEQ multiplex PCR, the TCRdb table keeps only in-frame clones and is missing some. The sample has around 370,000 clones, around 87% seen once; the top ten hold 5% to 8.5%. The sample taken for sequencing was peripheral blood. Receptors were obtained from a man aged 18 to 30 with active or convalescent COVID-19.

This chain links TRBV6-5 with TRBJ2-7; 10 bases are shared with TRBD1. The germline V gene encodes CDR1 MNHEY and CDR2 SVGAGI. The V and J ends lost 5 bases and 4 bases, in that order; junction bases with no gene match: 8. CDR3 length: 15 amino acids. The CDR3 sequence is CASSPDRGLGYEQYF. The CDR3 coding sequence is TGTGCCAGCAGTCCAGACAGGGGGCTTGGATACGAGCAGTACTTC.

The gene calls are TRBV6-5 and TRBJ2-5; D remains unclear. Per the germline V gene, CDR1 is MNHEY and CDR2 is SVGAGI. The CDR3 runs 13 residues. V shed 8 bases and J shed 1 base, with 11 bases lying between them. The CDR3 DNA sequence: TGTGCCAGCGGAGTGATAATCCAAGAGACCCAGTACTTC. Protein product: CASGVIIQETQYF.

This clone has just one count. The CDR3, as DNA: TGCGCCAGCAGCCACCTGACAGGGGGTGGAGGACCTAACACTGAAGCTTTCTTT. Its protein is CASSHLTGGGGPNTEAFF. The chain recombines TRBV4-3 with TRBJ1-1; 9 bases are a match to TRBD1. This CDR3 contains 18 residues. V was clipped by 3 bases and J by 2 bases; unmatched bases: 13. Germline V gene data show CDR1 as LGHNA and CDR2 as YSLEER.

The J gene is TRBJ2-7, the V gene TRBV15; 8 bases map to TRBD2. CDR1 is LNHNV and CDR2 is YYDKDF in the germline V gene (reference sequence). This CDR3 is 16 amino acids long. J gave up 3 bases and V 5 bases, and 12 bases lay outside the gene matches. The CDR3: CATSALPGLGDYEQYF. The CDR3 bases are TGTGCCACCAGCGCACTACCGGGACTAGGGGACTACGAGCAGTACTTC.

V is TRBV7-2 and J is TRBJ2-7, with D perhaps TRBD2 (5 bases). V lost 8 bases to trimming and J lost 3 bases, with 8 bases between them. The CDR3 loop spans 11 amino acids. CDR1 and CDR2 (germline): SGHTA, FQGNSA. The CDR3 reads CASAGNYEQYF. CDR3 bases: TGTGCCAGCGCCGGGAACTACGAGCAGTACTTC.

The chain is built from TRBV6-6 and TRBJ2-7, with TRBD1 matching 7 bases. J lost 0 bases, V lost 3 bases, and 8 bases had no gene match. This CDR3 comprises 16 residues. Germline CDR1 MNHNY, CDR2 SVGAGI (reference sequence). In DNA form, the CDR3 reads TGTGCCAGCAGTTATCCCGGGACAGCCGTCTCCTACGAGCAGTACTTC. Protein product: CASSYPGTAVSYEQYF.

The chain carries TRBV28 and TRBJ1-4; D unresolved. V was shortened by 5 bases and J by 2 bases, with 9 bases between the two germline ends. The CDR3 contains 14 residues. From germline, CDR1 is MDHEN and CDR2 SYDVKM. The CDR3 is CASSPAGTNEKLFF. The CDR3 coding sequence is TGTGCCAGCAGTCCGGCGGGGACTAATGAAAAACTGTTTTTT.

The V gene is TRBV9, the J gene TRBJ1-2; D not certain. Germline V gives CDR1 SGDLS, CDR2 YYNGEE. Trimming removed 3 bases at V and 5 bases at J, with 11 bases between. The CDR3 is 13 residues long. The DNA for the CDR3 is TGTGCCAGCAGCGGCGACGGGAAATATGGCTACACCTTC. It encodes CASSGDGKYGYTF.

This clone occurred once. The CDR3 loop is CASSQSRDRGFSGNTIYF. The CDR3 DNA sequence: TGTGCCAGCAGCCAATCCCGGGACAGGGGATTCTCTGGAAACACCATATATTTT. The chain joins TRBV4-2 to TRBJ1-3; 10 nucleotides match TRBD1. V trimming: 2 bases; J trimming: 0 bases; junction bases outside the gene matches: 7. The CDR3 spans 18 residues. Germline V gene sequence: CDR1 LGHNA, CDR2 YNFKEQ.

The chain recombines TRBV9 with TRBJ2-2; TRBD1 matches 9 bases. CDR3 size: 15 residues. J lost 6 bases, V lost 0 bases, and 3 bases had no gene match. Germline assignment: CDR1 SGDLS and CDR2 YYNGEE. Here the CDR3 reads CASSVEGTGSGELFF. CDR3 bases: TGTGCCAGCAGCGTAGAGGGGACAGGGTCCGGGGAGCTGTTTTTT.

V gene TRBV5-1 combines with J gene TRBJ2-3; D remains ambiguous. The CDR3 totals 13 residues. V lost 4 bases and J 5 bases, leaving 11 bases between the germline ends. CDR1 SGHRS and CDR2 YFSETQ come from the germline V gene. The CDR3 here is CASSNPVGDTQYF. CDR3 nucleotide sequence: TGCGCCAGCAGCAACCCGGTCGGAGATACGCAGTATTTT.